This paragraph reports one T cell receptor beta chain. Its antigen is not known. The method was immunoSEQ multiplex PCR; TCRdb's version includes in-frame clones alone and lacks a portion of them. The table lists nearly 90,000 clones, 88% of them singletons. This sample is part of a study of T cell responses to AZD1222 COVID-19 vaccine. Study-level points and caveats: Most donors were white British, females outnumbered males, and clonal diversity was possibly underestimated.

The CDR3 is made up of 15 amino acids. Germline V gene lookup returns CDR1 MNHNS and CDR2 SASEGT. The ends were cut back, 2 bases at V and 5 bases at J, with 15 bases in the middle. Sequenced material: peripheral blood, taken on day 0 of AZD1222 vaccination. The chain uses TRBV6-1 and TRBJ1-2, with D maybe TRBD1 (5 bases). This clonotype was obtained from an adult in good health. CDR3: CASSELSGLTYGYTF. Written as DNA, the CDR3 is TGTGCCAGCAGTGAATTGTCGGGGCTTACTTATGGCTACACCTTC.